The T cell receptor (beta chain) under discussion was sequenced for a study of CD8 T cells in Susac syndrome. Peripheral blood CD8+ and CD4+ T cells were profiled by TCR beta sequencing. General study results and limits: As acknowledged by the study, its TCR sequencing and HLA analysis included a relatively small number of individuals.

This clonotype was found once. Antigen unknown. The trim removed 1 base at V and 5 bases at J, leaving 6 bases unmatched. CDR3 length equals 15 residues. CDR1 is SGHVS, CDR2 FNYEAQ, per germline. Random hexamers served to reverse transcribe roughly 0.5 to 1 ug RNA. An immunoSEQ multiplex PCR amplified TCR beta CDR3 over 54 Vbeta and 13 Jbeta. TCRdb re-called the immunoSEQ multiplex PCR reads through MiXCR, storing one row per CDR3 protein. Among about 150,000 distinct CDR3 sequences listed, 95% to 96% were seen once. The chain has TRBV7-6 and TRBJ2-3, with TRBD2 matching over 7 bases. Input material: CD8+ T cells from PBMCs. This clonotype was obtained from a human donor with multiple sclerosis. The CDR3 sequence is CASSLESGVGDTQYF. The CDR3 DNA reads TGTGCCAGCAGCTTAGAAAGCGGGGTAGGAGATACGCAGTATTTT.